The subject of this entry is one T cell receptor beta chain. Many counts were recorded for this clonotype. It has no known antigen specificity. No quality values exist for individual bases; no much larger clone is one base distant. This sample was taken from a study of CD8 T cells in ankylosing spondylitis (dated by TCRdb to 2016 to 2017). In the study overall: The study profiled T cell receptor beta repertoires in healthy donors and ankylosing spondylitis patients to find disease-linked TCR variants. The whole study cohort included about a hundred healthy donors and some 27 ankylosing spondylitis patients. Peripheral blood samples were taken, and synovial fluid was additionally collected from ankylosing spondylitis patients.

The study at large found these results: According to the report, matched synovial fluid samples from ankylosing spondylitis patients were significantly enriched for the disease-linked clones. The disease-linked clones had a CD8+ phenotype and were found at relatively low frequencies in peripheral blood. Some motif variants had previously been reported in the synovial fluid and blood of reactive arthritis patients, which suggests shared mechanisms of disease initiation. Blood from ankylosing spondylitis patients appeared to be characterized by a TCR beta motif made up of seven or eight highly homologous amino acid variants.

The listed sequencing device is Illumina HiSeq 2500. TCR beta libraries were prepared by quantitative 5'-RACE with molecular barcodes. On the authors' methods: To identify disease-linked TCR variants, a new computational method was used, one built on a probabilistic model of VDJ rearrangement. Starting from the raw public reads, TCRdb applied fastp trimming at Q25, assembled clones with MiXCR and retained in-frame beta chains. Entries are consolidated by CDR3 protein sequence, retaining the most common genes and DNA. TCRdb, not the authors, supplied the V and J calls. This sample holds 800,000 to 900,000 distinct CDR3 sequences; approximately 12% were observed only once. About 0.5% of the sample lies in the top ten. Its CDR3 holds 14 amino acids, cysteine through phenylalanine. Of all the DNA, just the CDR3 is kept, 42 bases in frame from base 1. Sequences SGHRS (CDR1) and YFSETQ (CDR2) are obtained from the germline V gene. V and J lose 4 bases and 1 base, and a span of 10 bases separates them.

Sequenced: blood, either unsorted or a sorted T cell fraction (not recorded which). The chain is made from TRBV5-1 and TRBJ2-3; a weak D assignment points to TRBD2 (5 bases agree). The receptor was derived from a male donor with ankylosing spondylitis. The encoded CDR3 is CASSTGIGTDTQYF. The base sequence is TGCGCCAGCAGCACCGGGATTGGCACAGATACGCAGTATTTT.